This paragraph covers one TCR beta chain sequence. Its antigen is as yet unknown. The sample comes from a study of blood T cells in healthy people across ages. Regarding the study as a whole: Greater diversity and more naive CD4+ cells were seen in long-lived donors than in aged donors.

The authors ran a second PCR of about 6 to 11 cycles using a sample-barcoded 5' primer and a J-beta primer mix. TCRdb passed the 5' RACE reads through MiXCR, listing each CDR3 protein once. The data hold about 1,400,000 distinct CDR3 sequences, with approximately 63% observed a single time. Germline values: CDR1 SQVTM, CDR2 ANQGSEA. The length of the CDR3 is 13 residues. The V end was cut by 5 bases, the J end by 0 bases, with 5 bases between. The sequencing input was blood. The clonotype originates from a man between 18 and 29 years old in good health. The rearrangement links TRBV29-1 to TRBJ2-6, with unresolved D. For the CDR3, the DNA is TGCAGCGTTTTGCGCTCTGGGGCCAACGTCCTGACTTTC. The encoded protein is CSVLRSGANVLTF.